This T cell receptor (beta chain) originates from a study of cytomegalovirus exposure and HLA in healthy donors. PCR was performed using 60 Vbeta and 13 Jbeta primers. Measured with immunoSEQ multiplex PCR; TCRdb has only the in-frame clones, and not every one. The sample has about 200,000 clones; about 85% are singletons. This TCR was recovered from a boy younger than 10 in good health and CMV-seronegative. Specimen: PBMCs.

CDR3 nucleotide sequence: TGTGCCAGCAGTTTCCCCACGGGAGCGGGGGGCTACAATGAGCAGTTCTTC. It encodes CASSFPTGAGGYNEQFF. The chain combines TRBV28 with TRBJ2-1; 9 bases fit TRBD2. Unmatched junction bases numbered 9, after V lost 3 bases and J lost 3 bases. The CDR3 is 17 amino acids. CDR1 is MDHEN and CDR2 is SYDVKM in the germline V gene.